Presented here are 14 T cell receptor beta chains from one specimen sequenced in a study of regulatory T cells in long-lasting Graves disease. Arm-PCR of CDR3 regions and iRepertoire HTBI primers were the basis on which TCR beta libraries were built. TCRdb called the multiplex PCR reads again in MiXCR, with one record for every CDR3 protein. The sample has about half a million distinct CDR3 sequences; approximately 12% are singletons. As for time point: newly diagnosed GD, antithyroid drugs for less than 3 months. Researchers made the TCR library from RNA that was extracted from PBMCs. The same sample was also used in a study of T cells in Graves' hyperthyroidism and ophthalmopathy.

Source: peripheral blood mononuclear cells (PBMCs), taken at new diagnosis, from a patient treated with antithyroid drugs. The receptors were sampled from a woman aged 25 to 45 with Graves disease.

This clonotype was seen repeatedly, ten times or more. CDR3 in DNA: TGTGCCAGCAGTTACCCGGCGGGAGGACGGAATGAGCAGTTCTTC. Its protein is CASSYPAGGRNEQFF. V gene TRBV6-5 combines with J gene TRBJ2-1; TRBD2 agrees at 8 bases. The V and J ends lost 2 bases and 7 bases, in that order; junction bases with no gene match: 7. The CDR3 is 15 residues long. Per germline, CDR1 MNHEY and CDR2 SVGAGI.

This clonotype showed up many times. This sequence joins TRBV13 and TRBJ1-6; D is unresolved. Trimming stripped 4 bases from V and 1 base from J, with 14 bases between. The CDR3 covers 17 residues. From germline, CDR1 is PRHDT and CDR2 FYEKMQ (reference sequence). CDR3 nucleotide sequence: TGTGCCAGCAGCTCCAGACCCGGTGGGTCCTATAATTCACCCCTCCACTTT. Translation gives CASSSRPGGSYNSPLHF.

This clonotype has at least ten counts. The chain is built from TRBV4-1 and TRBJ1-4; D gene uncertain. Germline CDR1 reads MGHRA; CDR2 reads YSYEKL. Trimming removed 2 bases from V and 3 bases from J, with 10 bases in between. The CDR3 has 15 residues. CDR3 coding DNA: TGCGCCAGCAGCCAATTCGGAGGGTCTAATGAAAAACTGTTTTTT. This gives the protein CASSQFGGSNEKLFF.

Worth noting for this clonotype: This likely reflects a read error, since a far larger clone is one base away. CDR3 sequence (DNA): TGTGCCAGCAGCTTGGGGACCCGGACAGGTCGTAATGAGCAGTTCTTC. Protein: CASSLGTRTGRNEQFF. This rearrangement joins TRBV5-5 to TRBJ2-1; TRBD1 matches 7 bases. The CDR3 sequence is 16 residues long. The junction had 10 bases not matched to a gene; V was cut back by 0 bases and J by 7 bases. Germline V gives CDR1 SGHKS, CDR2 YYEKEE (reference sequence).

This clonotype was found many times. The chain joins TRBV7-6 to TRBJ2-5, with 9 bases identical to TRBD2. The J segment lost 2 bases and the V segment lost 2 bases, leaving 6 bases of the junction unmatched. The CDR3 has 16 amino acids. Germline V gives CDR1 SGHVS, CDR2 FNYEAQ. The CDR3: CASSLNPLAGQETQYF. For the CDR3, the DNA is TGTGCCAGCAGCTTAAACCCCCTAGCGGGACAAGAGACCCAGTACTTC.

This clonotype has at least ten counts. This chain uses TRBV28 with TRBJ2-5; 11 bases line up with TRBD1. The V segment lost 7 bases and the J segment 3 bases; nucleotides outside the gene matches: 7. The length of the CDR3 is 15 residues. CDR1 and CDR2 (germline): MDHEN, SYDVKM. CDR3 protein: CASTLWGQGEETQYF. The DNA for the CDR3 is TGTGCCAGCACCCTTTGGGGACAGGGGGAAGAGACCCAGTACTTC. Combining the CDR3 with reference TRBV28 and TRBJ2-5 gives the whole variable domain DVKVTQSSRYLVKRTGEKVFLECVQDMDHENMFWYRQDPGLGLRLIYFSYDVKMKEKGDIPEGYSVSREKKERFSLILESASTNQTSMYLCASTLWGQGEETQYFGPGTRLLVL.

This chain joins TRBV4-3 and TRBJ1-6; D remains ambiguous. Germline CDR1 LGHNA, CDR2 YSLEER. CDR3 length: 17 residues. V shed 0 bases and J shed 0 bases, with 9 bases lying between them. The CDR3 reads CASSQEPESSYNSPLHF. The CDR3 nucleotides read TGCGCCAGCAGCCAAGAGCCCGAGAGCTCCTATAATTCACCCCTCCACTTT.

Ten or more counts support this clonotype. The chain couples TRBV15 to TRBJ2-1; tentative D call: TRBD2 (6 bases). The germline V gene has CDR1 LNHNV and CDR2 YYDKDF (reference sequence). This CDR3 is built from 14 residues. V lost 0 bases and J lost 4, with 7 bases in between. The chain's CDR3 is CATSREGTYNEQFF. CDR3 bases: TGTGCCACCAGCAGAGAGGGGACTTACAATGAGCAGTTCTTC. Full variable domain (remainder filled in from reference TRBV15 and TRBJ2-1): DAMVIQNPRYQVTQFGKPVTLSCSQTLNHNVMYWYQQKSSQAPKLLFHYYDKDFNNEADTPDNFQSRRPNTSFCFLDIRSPGLGDTAMYLCATSREGTYNEQFFGPGTRLTVL.

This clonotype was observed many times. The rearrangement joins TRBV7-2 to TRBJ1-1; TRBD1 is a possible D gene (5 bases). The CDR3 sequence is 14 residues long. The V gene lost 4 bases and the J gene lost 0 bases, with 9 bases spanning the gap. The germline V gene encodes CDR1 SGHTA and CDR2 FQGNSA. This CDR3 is CASSSTVMNTEAFF. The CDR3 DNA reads TGTGCCAGCAGCTCGACAGTAATGAACACTGAAGCTTTCTTT.

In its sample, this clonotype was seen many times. The CDR3 reads CSAILQGSYGYTF. In DNA, the CDR3 is TGCAGCGCAATACTACAGGGGAGCTATGGCTACACCTTC. This rearrangement joins TRBV29-1 to TRBJ1-2, with 7 bases lining up with TRBD1. Trimming removed 7 bases from V and 4 bases from J; junction bases left unmatched: 9. This CDR3 has 13 residues. Germline values: CDR1 SQVTM, CDR2 ANQGSEA.

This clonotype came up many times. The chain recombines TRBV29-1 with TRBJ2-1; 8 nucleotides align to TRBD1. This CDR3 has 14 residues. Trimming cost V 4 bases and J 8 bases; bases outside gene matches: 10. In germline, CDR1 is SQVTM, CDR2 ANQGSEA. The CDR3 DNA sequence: TGCAGCGTTGTCTGGACAGGGAGTTATGATGAGCAGTTCTTC. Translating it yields CSVVWTGSYDEQFF.

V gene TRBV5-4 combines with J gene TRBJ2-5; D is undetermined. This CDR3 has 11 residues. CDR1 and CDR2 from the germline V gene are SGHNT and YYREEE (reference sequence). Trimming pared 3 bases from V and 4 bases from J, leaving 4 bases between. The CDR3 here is CASSSAETQYF. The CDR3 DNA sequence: TGTGCCAGCAGCTCGGCAGAGACCCAGTACTTC.

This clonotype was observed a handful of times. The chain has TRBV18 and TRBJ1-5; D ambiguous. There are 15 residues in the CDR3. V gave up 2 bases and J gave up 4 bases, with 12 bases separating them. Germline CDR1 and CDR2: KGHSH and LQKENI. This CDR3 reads CASSPSSTLNQPQHF. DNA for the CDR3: TGTGCCAGCTCACCAAGTTCGACCCTAAATCAGCCCCAGCATTTT.

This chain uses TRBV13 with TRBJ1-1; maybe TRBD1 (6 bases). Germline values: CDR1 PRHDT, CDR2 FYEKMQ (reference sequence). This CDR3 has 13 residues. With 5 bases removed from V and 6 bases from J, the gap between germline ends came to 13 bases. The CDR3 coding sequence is TGTGCCAGCAGCGCACAGGGTGGAGCTGAAGCTTTCTTT. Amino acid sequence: CASSAQGGAEAFF.